The 23 T cell receptor beta chains below all came from one sample that was sequenced in a study of control samples from healthy donors and cancer patients. The protocol was immunoSEQ multiplex PCR, while the TCRdb copy is restricted to in-frame clones and leaves out a portion. This table holds roughly 9,200 clones, roughly 90% found once. The sequenced sample was PBMCs. Receptors originate from a man aged 60 to 75 with colorectal cancer.

V is TRBV7-2 and J is TRBJ2-4, with 16 bases matching TRBD2. Germline values: CDR1 SGHTA, CDR2 FQGNSA. V shed 3 bases, J shed 1 base, and the junction held 3 bases outside the gene matches. The CDR3 loop spans 18 amino acids. The CDR3 protein is CASSLGLAGGRAKNIQYF. In DNA, the CDR3 is TGTGCCAGCAGCTTGGGACTAGCGGGGGGGAGGGCCAAAAACATTCAGTACTTC.

The CDR3 sequence is CATSRTGSYEQYF. DNA for the CDR3: TGTGCCACCAGCAGGACTGGATCCTACGAGCAGTACTTC. The gene calls are TRBV15 and TRBJ2-7; D remains ambiguous. This CDR3 is built from 13 residues. V lost 3 bases and J 1 base, leaving 7 bases between the germline ends. Germline lookup yields CDR1 LNHNV and CDR2 YYDKDF (reference sequence).

This chain uses TRBV7-3 with TRBJ1-1; tentative D call: TRBD1 (5 bases). Looked up from germline, CDR1 is SGHTA and CDR2 is FQGTGA. CDR3 length equals 13 residues. The V gene lost 5 bases and the J gene lost 8 bases, with 15 bases spanning the gap. The CDR3 region is CASSHWDRPEAFF. CDR3 sequence (DNA): TGTGCCAGCAGCCACTGGGACCGACCGGAAGCTTTCTTT.

The gene calls are TRBV7-3 and TRBJ2-5, with a weak D call TRBD2 (6 bases). This CDR3 region has 13 residues. Germline loops: CDR1 SGHTA, CDR2 FQGTGA. Trimming took off 3 bases at V and 4 bases at J, with 9 bases between the two ends. CDR3 nucleotide sequence: TGTGCCAGCAGCTTCGGGAGTGGAGAGACCCAGTACTTC. Protein sequence: CASSFGSGETQYF. Drawing the rest from reference TRBV7-3 and TRBJ2-5, the complete variable domain is GAGVSQTPSNKVTEKGKYVELRCDPISGHTALYWYRQSLGQGPEFLIYFQGTGAADDSGLPNDRFFAVRPEGSVSTLKIQRTERGDSAVYLCASSFGSGETQYFGPGTRLLVL.

The chain employs TRBV4-3 and TRBJ2-2; D is unclear. This CDR3 spans 18 amino acids. Germline lookup yields CDR1 LGHNA and CDR2 YSLEER. The V gene lost 0 bases and the J gene lost 1 base, with 15 bases spanning the gap. The CDR3 is CASSQEGPLQQNTGELFF. DNA of the CDR3: TGCGCCAGCAGCCAAGAAGGACCCCTCCAACAGAACACCGGGGAGCTGTTTTTT.

This clone was counted only a few times. The chain uses TRBV28 and TRBJ1-4, with 7 bases fitting TRBD1. The junction had 6 bases not matched to a gene; V was cut back by 5 bases and J by 3 bases. Germline CDR1 MDHEN, CDR2 SYDVKM. The CDR3 loop spans 15 amino acids. The CDR3 region has the DNA TGTGCCAGCAGTCACGACAGGGTGGCTAATGAAAAACTGTTTTTT. Translating gives CASSHDRVANEKLFF.

The chain carries TRBV4-3 and TRBJ2-1; D not certain. The V gene's germline CDR1 is LGHNA and CDR2 YSLEER. V was clipped by 0 bases and J by 0 bases, with 6 bases between them. CDR3 length: 15 amino acids. This chain's CDR3 is CASSQDTFSYNEQFF. The CDR3 nucleotides are TGCGCCAGCAGCCAAGATACTTTCTCCTACAATGAGCAGTTCTTC.

This clone occurred once. The chain combines TRBV2 with TRBJ1-4, with 10 bases aligning to TRBD1. With V trimmed by 4 bases and J by 7 bases, 0 bases remained unmatched. Germline CDR1 and CDR2: SNHLY and FYNNEI. CDR3 length equals 13 residues. In DNA form, the CDR3 reads TGTGCCAGCAGTGGGACAGGGGGTGAAAAACTGTTTTTT. Translation gives CASSGTGGEKLFF.

The chain uses TRBV7-2 and TRBJ1-6; D possibly corresponds to TRBD1 (6 bases). V shed 4 bases and J shed 3 bases, with 19 bases lying between them. The germline V gene encodes CDR1 SGHTA and CDR2 FQGNSA. The CDR3 has 18 residues. The CDR3, as DNA: TGTGCCAGCAGCTCAACCTCCAGGGGTTTGTACTATAATTCACCCCTCCACTTT. Its protein is CASSSTSRGLYYNSPLHF.

V is TRBV27 and J is TRBJ1-1; possibly TRBD1 for D (6 bases). CDR1 is MNHEY, CDR2 SMNVEV, per germline (reference sequence). The CDR3 extends over 16 amino acids. Trimming took 2 bases from V and 4 from J, leaving 17 bases between them. In DNA, the CDR3 is TGTGCCAGCAGTTTACTACCACAGGGTCGGAGCACTGAAGCTTTCTTT. This codes for CASSLLPQGRSTEAFF.

This clone was counted a few times. This sequence joins TRBV7-6 and TRBJ2-2; D uncertain. V was cut by 4 bases and J by 1 base, with 10 bases left in between. Germline lookup yields CDR1 SGHVS and CDR2 FNYEAQ. This CDR3 comprises 15 residues. The CDR3 coding sequence is TGTGCCAGCAGCTCCCAAAACCTGAACACCGGGGAGCTGTTTTTT. Protein product: CASSSQNLNTGELFF.

Only one count was recorded for this clone. The V gene is TRBV11-2, the J gene TRBJ1-1; D not certain. Germline V lookup: CDR1 SGHAT, CDR2 FQNNGV. Trimming removed 3 bases at V and 0 bases at J, with 5 bases between. The CDR3 has 13 residues. The CDR3 DNA follows: TGTGCCAGCAGCTTTTCCATGAACACTGAAGCTTTCTTT. Its translation: CASSFSMNTEAFF.

This sequence joins TRBV27 and TRBJ1-2, with a tentative D call TRBD1 (5 bases). The length of the CDR3 is 13 residues. The germline V gene has CDR1 MNHEY and CDR2 SMNVEV (reference sequence). V shed 6 bases and J shed 2 bases, with 10 bases lying between them. As DNA, the CDR3 is TGTGCCAGCAGACGGGACGGAAACTATGGCTACACCTTC. It encodes CASRRDGNYGYTF.

This clone came up a few times. This chain joins TRBV6-1 and TRBJ1-2; the D gene is possibly TRBD1 (5 bases). This CDR3 region has 13 residues. Trimming cost V 0 bases and J 8 bases, with 10 bases left between them. CDR1 and CDR2 (germline): MNHNS, SASEGT. The CDR3 DNA reads as TGTGCCAGCAGTGAAGCAGGGGTGCGGGGCTACACCTTC. Protein product: CASSEAGVRGYTF.

This clone was seen just once. The gene calls are TRBV28 and TRBJ2-5; D may be TRBD1 (6 bases). CDR1 and CDR2 from the germline V gene are MDHEN and SYDVKM. The V end lost 4 bases, the J end lost 1 base, and 13 bases lay between the germline ends. CDR3 size: 15 residues. This CDR3 reads CASSSMDSTQETQYF. The CDR3, as DNA: TGTGCCAGCAGTTCCATGGACAGTACCCAAGAGACCCAGTACTTC.

Regarding this clone: A junction end diverges from the germline sequence, so it may reflect a read error. V is TRBV3-1 (or the pseudogene TRBV3-2) and J is TRBJ2-2; the D gene is possibly TRBD2 (5 bases). The germline gives CDR1 LGHDT, CDR2 YNNKEL (reference sequence). The CDR3 spans 14 residues. The CDR3 region is CACRRAENTGELFF. CDR3 DNA sequence: TGTGCCTGCAGGCGGGCGGAGAACACCGGGGAGCTGTTTTTT.

The chain links TRBV11-2 to TRBJ2-3; 7 bases align to TRBD2. This CDR3 comprises 15 residues. The germline CDR1 and CDR2 sequences are SGHAT and FQNNGV. The V and J ends lost 1 base and 5 bases, in that order; junction bases with no gene match: 6. CDR3 region: CASSLVFGGGDTQYF. Here the CDR3 DNA reads TGTGCCAGCAGCTTAGTGTTTGGGGGGGGAGATACGCAGTATTTT.

This clone was observed a handful of times. The CDR3 loop is CASRSLRGQGLAEAFF. The CDR3 DNA reads as TGTGCCAGCAGATCGCTCAGGGGGCAGGGTCTTGCTGAAGCTTTCTTT. The V call is TRBV11-2, the J call TRBJ1-1; 8 bases are a match to TRBD1. CDR1 and CDR2 (germline): SGHAT, FQNNGV. The length of the CDR3 is 16 residues. Trimming cost V 6 bases and J 6 bases; bases outside gene matches: 15.

This chain uses TRBV7-2 with TRBJ2-2; 8 nucleotides align to TRBD2. The CDR3 length is 14 residues. V was clipped by 5 bases and J by 7 bases; unmatched bases: 6. The V gene's germline CDR1 is SGHTA and CDR2 FQGNSA. The CDR3 bases are TGTGCCAGCAGCCGCGGGGGGTCTGTCGGGGAGCTGTTTTTT. This sequence encodes CASSRGGSVGELFF.

The chain combines TRBV19 with TRBJ2-3, with D perhaps TRBD2 (6 bases). CDR3 length: 12 residues. Germline lookup yields CDR1 LNHDA and CDR2 SQIVND (reference sequence). V was cut by 3 bases and J by 8 bases, with 9 bases left in between. CDR3 nucleotides: TGTGCCAGTAGTATCCCCGGGGGTACGCAGTATTTT. This codes for CASSIPGGTQYF.

This clone was seen once. The rearrangement links TRBV27 to TRBJ2-1; D gene uncertain. The germline V gene has CDR1 MNHEY and CDR2 SMNVEV (reference sequence). V shed 3 bases and J shed 3 bases, with 0 bases lying between them. The CDR3 is made up of 11 amino acids. For the CDR3, the DNA is TGTGCCAGCAGTTTCTACAATGAGCAGTTCTTC. This gives the protein CASSFYNEQFF.

The chain has TRBV5-5 and TRBJ2-6; 8 bases agree with TRBD1. The CDR3 runs 18 residues. The V gene's germline CDR1 is SGHKS and CDR2 YYEKEE (reference sequence). V was pared by 4 bases and J by 1 base, with 10 bases of the junction left unmatched. CDR3 residues: CASSGIPGQASGANVLTF. CDR3 nucleotides: TGTGCCAGCAGCGGCATTCCGGGACAGGCTTCTGGGGCCAACGTCCTGACTTTC.

The genes are TRBV7-9 and TRBJ2-5; no definite D call. Germline CDR1 and CDR2: SEHNR and FQNEAQ (reference sequence). Trimming removed 0 bases from V and 2 bases from J, with 13 bases in between. The CDR3 contains 16 residues. For the CDR3, the DNA is TGTGCCAGCAGCTTAGCGCAGGCACCAACACAAGAGACCCAGTACTTC. Translated: CASSLAQAPTQETQYF.